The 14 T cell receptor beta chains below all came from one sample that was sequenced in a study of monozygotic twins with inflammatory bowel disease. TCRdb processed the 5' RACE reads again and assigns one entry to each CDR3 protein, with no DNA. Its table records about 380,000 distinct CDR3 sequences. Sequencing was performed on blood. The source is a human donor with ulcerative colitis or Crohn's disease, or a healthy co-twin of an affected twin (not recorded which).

The CDR3 protein is CASSFGPGGTEAFF. J is TRBJ1-1 and V is TRBV27; TCRdb's D call, TRBD1, is unchecked because there is no DNA. The CDR3 contains 14 residues. The germline V gene has CDR1 MNHEY and CDR2 SMNVEV (reference sequence).

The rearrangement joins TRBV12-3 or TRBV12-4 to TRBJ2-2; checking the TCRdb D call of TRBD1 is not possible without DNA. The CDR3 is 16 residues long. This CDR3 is CASTDPGQGAVGELFF.

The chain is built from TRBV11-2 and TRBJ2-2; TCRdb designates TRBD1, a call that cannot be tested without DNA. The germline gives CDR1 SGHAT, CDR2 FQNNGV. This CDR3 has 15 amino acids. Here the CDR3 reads CASSLLTGPTGELFF.

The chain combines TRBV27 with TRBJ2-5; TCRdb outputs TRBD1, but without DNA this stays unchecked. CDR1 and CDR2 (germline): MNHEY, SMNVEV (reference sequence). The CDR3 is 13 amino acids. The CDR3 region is CASSWQGAETQYF.

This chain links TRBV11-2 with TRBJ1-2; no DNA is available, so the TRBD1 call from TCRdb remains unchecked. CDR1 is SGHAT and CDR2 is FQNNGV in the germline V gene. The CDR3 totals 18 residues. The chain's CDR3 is CASSLMSDRGVGNYGYTF.

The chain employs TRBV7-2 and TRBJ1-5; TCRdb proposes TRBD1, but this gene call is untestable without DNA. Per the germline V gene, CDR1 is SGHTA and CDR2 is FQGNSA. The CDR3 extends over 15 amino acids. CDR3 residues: CASKSLGQAFGPQHF. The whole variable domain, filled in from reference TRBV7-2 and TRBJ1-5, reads GAGVSQSPSNKVTEKGKDVELRCDPISGHTALYWYRQSLGQGLEFLIYFQGNSAPDKSGLPSDRFSAERTGGSVSTLTIQRTQQEDSAVYLCASKSLGQAFGPQHFGDGTRLSIL.

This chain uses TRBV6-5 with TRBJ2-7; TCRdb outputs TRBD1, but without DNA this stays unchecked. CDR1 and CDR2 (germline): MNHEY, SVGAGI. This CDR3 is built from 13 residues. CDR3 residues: CASSLRQAYEQYF.

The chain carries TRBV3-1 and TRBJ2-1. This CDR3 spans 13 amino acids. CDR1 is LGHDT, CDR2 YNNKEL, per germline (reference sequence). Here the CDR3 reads CASSQVYNNEQFF.

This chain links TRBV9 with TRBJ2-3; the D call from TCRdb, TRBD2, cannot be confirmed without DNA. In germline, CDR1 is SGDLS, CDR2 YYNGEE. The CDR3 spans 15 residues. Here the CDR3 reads CASSELAGGPDTQYF.

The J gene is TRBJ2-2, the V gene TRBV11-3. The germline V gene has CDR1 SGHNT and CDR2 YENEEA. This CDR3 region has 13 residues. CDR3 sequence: CASSSQDPGELFF.

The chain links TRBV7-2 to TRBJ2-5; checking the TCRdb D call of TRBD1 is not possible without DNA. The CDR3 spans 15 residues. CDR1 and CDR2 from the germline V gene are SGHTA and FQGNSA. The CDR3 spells CASSSTPGTGLTQYF.

The CDR3 reads CASSQGTAGTDTQYF. The chain is built from TRBV3-1 and TRBJ2-3; TCRdb picks TRBD2, but there is no DNA to check that call. The germline V gene has CDR1 LGHDT and CDR2 YNNKEL (reference sequence). This CDR3 is built from 15 residues.

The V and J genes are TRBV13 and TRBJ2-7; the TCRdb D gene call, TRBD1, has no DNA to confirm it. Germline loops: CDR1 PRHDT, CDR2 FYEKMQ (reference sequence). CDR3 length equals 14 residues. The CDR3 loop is CASSPDRRTYEQYF.

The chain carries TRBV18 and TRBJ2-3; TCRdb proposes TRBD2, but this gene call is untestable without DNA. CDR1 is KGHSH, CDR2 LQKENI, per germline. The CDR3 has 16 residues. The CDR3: CASSPPQSSSTDTQYF.